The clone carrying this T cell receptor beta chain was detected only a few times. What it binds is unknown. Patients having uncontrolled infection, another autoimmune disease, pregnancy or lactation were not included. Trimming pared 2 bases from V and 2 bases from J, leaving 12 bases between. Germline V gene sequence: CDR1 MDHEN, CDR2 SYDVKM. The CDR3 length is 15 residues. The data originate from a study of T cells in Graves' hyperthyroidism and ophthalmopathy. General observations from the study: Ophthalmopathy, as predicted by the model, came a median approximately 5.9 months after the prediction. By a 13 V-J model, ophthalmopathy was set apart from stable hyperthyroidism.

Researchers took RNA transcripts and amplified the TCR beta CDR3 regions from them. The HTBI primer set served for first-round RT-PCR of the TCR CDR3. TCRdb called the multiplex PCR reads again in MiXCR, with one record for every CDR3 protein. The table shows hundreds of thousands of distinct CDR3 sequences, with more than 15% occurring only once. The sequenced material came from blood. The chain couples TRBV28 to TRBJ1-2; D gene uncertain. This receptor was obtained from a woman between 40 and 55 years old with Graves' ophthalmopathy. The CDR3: CASSLNQWENYGYTF. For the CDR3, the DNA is TGTGCCAGCAGTTTAAATCAATGGGAAAACTATGGCTACACCTTC.